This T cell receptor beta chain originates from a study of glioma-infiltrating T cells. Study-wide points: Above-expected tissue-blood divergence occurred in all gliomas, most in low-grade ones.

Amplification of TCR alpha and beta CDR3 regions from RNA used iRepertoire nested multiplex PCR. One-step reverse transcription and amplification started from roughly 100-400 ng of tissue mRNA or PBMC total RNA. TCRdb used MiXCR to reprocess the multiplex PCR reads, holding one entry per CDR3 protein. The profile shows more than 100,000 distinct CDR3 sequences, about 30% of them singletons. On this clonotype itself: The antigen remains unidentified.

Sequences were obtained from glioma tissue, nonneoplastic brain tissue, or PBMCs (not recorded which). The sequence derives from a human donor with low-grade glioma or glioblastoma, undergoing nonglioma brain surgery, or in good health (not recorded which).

CDR3 sequence (DNA): TGTGCCAGCAGCCCAACTAGCGGGGCCTCCTACGAGCAGTACTTC. It is translated as CASSPTSGASYEQYF. This chain uses TRBV7-3 with TRBJ2-7, with 10 nucleotides matching TRBD2. The germline V gene encodes CDR1 SGHTA and CDR2 FQGTGA. This CDR3 has 15 residues. V lost 5 bases, J lost 0 bases, and 4 bases stayed unmatched. Filled out from reference TRBV7-3 and TRBJ2-7, the complete variable domain reads GAGVSQTPSNKVTEKGKYVELRCDPISGHTALYWYRQSLGQGPEFLIYFQGTGAADDSGLPNDRFFAVRPEGSVSTLKIQRTERGDSAVYLCASSPTSGASYEQYFGPGTRLTVT.